The present TCR beta chain was sequenced within a study of blood T cell repertoires in COVID-19. At the level of the study: COVID-19 samples from acute and convalescent phases originated in the United States, Italy and Spain. T cells, B-cell-depleted T cells, or PBMCs supplied cDNA or gDNA.

The table came from immunoSEQ multiplex PCR; TCRdb's copy has only in-frame clones and leaves some out. The sample has about 240,000 clones; more than 75% are singletons. Germline V gives CDR1 ENHRY, CDR2 SYGVKD. The V segment lost 11 bases and the J segment 3 bases; nucleotides outside the gene matches: 6. The CDR3 totals 13 residues. This receptor was identified in a woman aged 55 to 70 with active or convalescent COVID-19. The sample was peripheral blood. J is TRBJ1-1 and V is TRBV10-3, with TRBD1 matching 10 bases. In DNA, the CDR3 is TGTGCCCTCCGGACAGGGGGGGACACTGAAGCTTTCTTT. It encodes CALRTGGDTEAFF.